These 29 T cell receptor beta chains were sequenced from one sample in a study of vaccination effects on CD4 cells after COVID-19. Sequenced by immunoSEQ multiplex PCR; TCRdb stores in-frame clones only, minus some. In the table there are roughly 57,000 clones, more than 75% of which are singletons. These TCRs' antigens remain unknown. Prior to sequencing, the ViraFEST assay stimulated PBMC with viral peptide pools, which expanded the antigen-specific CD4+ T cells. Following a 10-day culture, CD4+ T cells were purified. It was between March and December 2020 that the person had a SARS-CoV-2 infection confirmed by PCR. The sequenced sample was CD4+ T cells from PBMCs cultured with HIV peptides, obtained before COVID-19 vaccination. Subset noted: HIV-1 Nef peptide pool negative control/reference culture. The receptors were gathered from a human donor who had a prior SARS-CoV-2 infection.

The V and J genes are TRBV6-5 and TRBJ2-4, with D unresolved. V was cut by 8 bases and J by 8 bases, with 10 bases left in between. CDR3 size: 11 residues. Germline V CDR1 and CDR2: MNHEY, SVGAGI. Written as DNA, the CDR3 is TGTGCCAGCCTTAAAAATTACATTCAGTACTTC. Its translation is CASLKNYIQYF.

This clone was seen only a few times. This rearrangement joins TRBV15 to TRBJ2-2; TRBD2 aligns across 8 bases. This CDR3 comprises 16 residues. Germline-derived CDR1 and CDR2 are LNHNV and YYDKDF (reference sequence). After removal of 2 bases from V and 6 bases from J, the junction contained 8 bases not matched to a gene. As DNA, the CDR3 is TGTGCCACCAGCAGAAGTCGGGGGGGTGGGTCCGGGGAGCTGTTTTTT. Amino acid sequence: CATSRSRGGGSGELFF.

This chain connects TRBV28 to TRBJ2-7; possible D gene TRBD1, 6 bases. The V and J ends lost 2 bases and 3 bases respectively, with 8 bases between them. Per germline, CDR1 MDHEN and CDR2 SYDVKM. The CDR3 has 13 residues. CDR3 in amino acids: CASSLSRGYEQYF. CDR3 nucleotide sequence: TGTGCCAGCAGTTTAAGCAGGGGCTACGAGCAGTACTTC. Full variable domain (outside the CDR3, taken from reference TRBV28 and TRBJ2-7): DVKVTQSSRYLVKRTGEKVFLECVQDMDHENMFWYRQDPGLGLRLIYFSYDVKMKEKGDIPEGYSVSREKKERFSLILESASTNQTSMYLCASSLSRGYEQYFGPGTRLTVT.

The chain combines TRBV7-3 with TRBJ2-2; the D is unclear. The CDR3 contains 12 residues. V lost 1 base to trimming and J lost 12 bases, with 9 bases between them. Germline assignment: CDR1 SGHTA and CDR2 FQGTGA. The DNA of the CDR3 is TGTGCCAGCAGCTTAATTGGGGAAAAGCTGTTTTTT. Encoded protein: CASSLIGEKLFF. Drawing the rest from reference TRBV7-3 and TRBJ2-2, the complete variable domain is GAGVSQTPSNKVTEKGKYVELRCDPISGHTALYWYRQSLGQGPEFLIYFQGTGAADDSGLPNDRFFAVRPEGSVSTLKIQRTERGDSAVYLCASSLIGEKLFFGEGSRLTVL.

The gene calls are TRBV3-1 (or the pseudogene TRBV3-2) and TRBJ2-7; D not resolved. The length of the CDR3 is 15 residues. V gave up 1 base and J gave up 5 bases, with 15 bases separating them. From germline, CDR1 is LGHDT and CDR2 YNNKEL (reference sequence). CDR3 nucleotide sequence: TGTGCCAGCAGCCAAGCTTCGTACCAAGGCAACGAGCAGTACTTC. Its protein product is CASSQASYQGNEQYF.

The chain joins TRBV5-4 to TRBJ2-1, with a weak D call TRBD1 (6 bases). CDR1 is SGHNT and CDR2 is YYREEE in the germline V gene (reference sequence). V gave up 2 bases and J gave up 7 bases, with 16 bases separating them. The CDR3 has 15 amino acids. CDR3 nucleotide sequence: TGTGCCAGCAGCTTAATAGGGGGTAGCGCGAATGAGCAGTTCTTC. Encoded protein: CASSLIGGSANEQFF.

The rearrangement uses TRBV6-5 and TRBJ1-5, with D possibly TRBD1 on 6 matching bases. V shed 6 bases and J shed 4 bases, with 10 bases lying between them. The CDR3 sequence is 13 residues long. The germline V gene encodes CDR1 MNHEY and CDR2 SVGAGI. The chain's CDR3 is CASSHRENQPQHF. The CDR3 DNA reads TGTGCCAGCAGCCACAGGGAAAATCAGCCCCAGCATTTT.

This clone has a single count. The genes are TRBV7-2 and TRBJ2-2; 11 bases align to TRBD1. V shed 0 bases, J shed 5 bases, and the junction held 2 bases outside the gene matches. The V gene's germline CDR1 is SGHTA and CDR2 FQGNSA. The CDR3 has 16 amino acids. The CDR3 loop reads CASSLARDRGTGELFF. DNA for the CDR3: TGTGCCAGCAGCTTAGCTAGGGACAGGGGGACCGGGGAGCTGTTTTTT.

The chain's CDR3 is CASSLRTTGNEKLFF. In DNA, the CDR3 is TGTGCCAGCAGCCTCAGGACAACAGGGAATGAAAAACTGTTTTTT. The chain carries TRBV13 and TRBJ1-4, with D possibly TRBD1 on 6 matching bases. The CDR3 length is 15 residues. Germline-derived CDR1 and CDR2 are PRHDT and FYEKMQ (reference sequence). Trimming left V 5 bases short and J 5 bases short, with 15 bases between. Filled out from reference TRBV13 and TRBJ1-4, the complete variable domain reads AAGVIQSPRHLIKEKRETATLKCYPIPRHDTVYWYQQGPGQDPQFLISFYEKMQSDKGSIPDRFSAQQFSDYHSELNMSSLELGDSALYFCASSLRTTGNEKLFFGSGTQLSVL.

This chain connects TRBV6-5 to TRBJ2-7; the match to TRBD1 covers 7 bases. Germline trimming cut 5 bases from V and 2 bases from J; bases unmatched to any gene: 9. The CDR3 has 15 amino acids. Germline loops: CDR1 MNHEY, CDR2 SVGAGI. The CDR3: CASSRNTGTAYEQYF. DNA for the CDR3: TGTGCCAGCAGTCGTAATACCGGGACAGCCTACGAGCAGTACTTC.

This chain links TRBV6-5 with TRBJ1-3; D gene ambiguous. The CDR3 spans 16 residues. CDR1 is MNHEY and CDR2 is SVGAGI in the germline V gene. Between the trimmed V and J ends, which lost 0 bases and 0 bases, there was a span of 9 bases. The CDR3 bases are TGTGCCAGCAGTTACTCGGACCTCCGCTCTGGAAACACCATATATTTT. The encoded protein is CASSYSDLRSGNTIYF.

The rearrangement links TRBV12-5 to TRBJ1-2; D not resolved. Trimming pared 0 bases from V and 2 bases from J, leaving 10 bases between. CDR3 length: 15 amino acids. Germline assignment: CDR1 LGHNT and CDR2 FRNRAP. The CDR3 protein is CASGLVRWRNYGYTF. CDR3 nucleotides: TGTGCTAGTGGTTTGGTACGGTGGAGAAACTATGGCTACACCTTC.

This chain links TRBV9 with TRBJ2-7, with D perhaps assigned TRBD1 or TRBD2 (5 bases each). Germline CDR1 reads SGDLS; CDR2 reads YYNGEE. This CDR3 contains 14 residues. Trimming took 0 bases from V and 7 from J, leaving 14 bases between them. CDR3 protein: CASSVGDPWSEQYF. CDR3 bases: TGTGCCAGCAGCGTAGGGGACCCCTGGAGTGAGCAGTACTTC.

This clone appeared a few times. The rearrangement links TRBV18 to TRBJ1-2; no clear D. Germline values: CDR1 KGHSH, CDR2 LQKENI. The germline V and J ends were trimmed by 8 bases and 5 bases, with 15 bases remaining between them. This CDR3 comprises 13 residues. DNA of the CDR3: TGTGCCAGCGGGCTTCTGCCCCCGTATGGCTACACCTTC. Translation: CASGLLPPYGYTF.

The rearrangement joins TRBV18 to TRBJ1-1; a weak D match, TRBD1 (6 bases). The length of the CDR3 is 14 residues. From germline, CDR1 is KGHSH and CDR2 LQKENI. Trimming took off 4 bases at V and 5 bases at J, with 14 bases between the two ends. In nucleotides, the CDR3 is TGTGCCAGCTCACTCGCCCTAGGGGGGACTGAAGCTTTCTTT. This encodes CASSLALGGTEAFF.

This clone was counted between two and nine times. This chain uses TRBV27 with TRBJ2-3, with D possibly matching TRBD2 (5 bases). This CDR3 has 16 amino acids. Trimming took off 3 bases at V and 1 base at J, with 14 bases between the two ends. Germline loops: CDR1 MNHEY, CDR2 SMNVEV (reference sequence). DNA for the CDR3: TGTGCCAGCAGTTTTTCGGGGTTGGTCGGCACAGATACGCAGTATTTT. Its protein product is CASSFSGLVGTDTQYF.

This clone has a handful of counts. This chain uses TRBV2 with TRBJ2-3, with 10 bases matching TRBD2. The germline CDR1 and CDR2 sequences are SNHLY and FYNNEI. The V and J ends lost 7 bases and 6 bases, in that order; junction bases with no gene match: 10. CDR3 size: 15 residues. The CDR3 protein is CASNIAGGTGDTQYF. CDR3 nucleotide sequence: TGTGCCAGCAATATAGCGGGGGGCACGGGGGATACGCAGTATTTT.

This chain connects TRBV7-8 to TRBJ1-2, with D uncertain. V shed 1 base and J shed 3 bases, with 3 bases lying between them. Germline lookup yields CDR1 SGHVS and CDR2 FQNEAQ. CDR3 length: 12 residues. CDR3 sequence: CASSLEHYGYTF. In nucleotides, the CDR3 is TGTGCCAGCAGCTTAGAGCACTATGGCTACACCTTC.

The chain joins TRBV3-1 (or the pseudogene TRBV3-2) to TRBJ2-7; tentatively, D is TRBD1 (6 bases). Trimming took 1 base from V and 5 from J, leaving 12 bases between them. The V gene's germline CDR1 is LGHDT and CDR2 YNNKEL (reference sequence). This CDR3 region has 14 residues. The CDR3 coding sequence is TGTGCCAGCAGCCAAGTCCAGGGGCCCCACGAGCAGTACTTC. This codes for CASSQVQGPHEQYF.

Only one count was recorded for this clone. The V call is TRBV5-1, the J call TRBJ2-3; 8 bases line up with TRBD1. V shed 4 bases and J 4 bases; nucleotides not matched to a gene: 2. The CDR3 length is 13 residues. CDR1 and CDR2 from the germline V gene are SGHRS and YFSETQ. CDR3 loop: CASSPGQADTQYF. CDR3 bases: TGCGCCAGCAGCCCGGGACAGGCAGATACGCAGTATTTT.

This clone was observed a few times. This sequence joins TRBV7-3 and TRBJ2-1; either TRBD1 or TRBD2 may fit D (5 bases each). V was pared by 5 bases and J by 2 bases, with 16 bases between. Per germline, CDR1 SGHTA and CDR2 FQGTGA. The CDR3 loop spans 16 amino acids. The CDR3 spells CASSPPGGGPYNEQFF. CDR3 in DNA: TGTGCCAGCAGCCCCCCGGGTGGGGGACCCTACAATGAGCAGTTCTTC.

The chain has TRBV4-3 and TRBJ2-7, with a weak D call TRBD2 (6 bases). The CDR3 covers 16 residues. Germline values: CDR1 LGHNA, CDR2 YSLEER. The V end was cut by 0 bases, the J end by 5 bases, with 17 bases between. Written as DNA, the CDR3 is TGCGCCAGCAGCCAAGATTGGACCTCAGCGGGCAACGAGCAGTACTTC. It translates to CASSQDWTSAGNEQYF.

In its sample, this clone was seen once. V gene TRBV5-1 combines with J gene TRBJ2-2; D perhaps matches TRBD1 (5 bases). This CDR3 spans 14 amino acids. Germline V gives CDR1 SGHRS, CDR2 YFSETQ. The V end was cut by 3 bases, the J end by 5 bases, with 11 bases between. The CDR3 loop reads CASSWVSGTGELFF. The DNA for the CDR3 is TGCGCCAGCAGCTGGGTTTCAGGGACCGGGGAGCTGTTTTTT.

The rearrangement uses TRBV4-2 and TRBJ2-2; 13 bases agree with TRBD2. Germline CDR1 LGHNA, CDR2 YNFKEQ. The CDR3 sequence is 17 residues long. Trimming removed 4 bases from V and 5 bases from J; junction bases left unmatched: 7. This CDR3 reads CASSPRTSGSFTGELFF. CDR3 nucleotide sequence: TGTGCCAGCAGCCCGCGGACTAGCGGGAGCTTTACCGGGGAGCTGTTTTTT.

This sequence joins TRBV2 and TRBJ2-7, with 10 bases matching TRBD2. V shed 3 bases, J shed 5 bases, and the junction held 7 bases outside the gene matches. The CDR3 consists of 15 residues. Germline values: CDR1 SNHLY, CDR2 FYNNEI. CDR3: CASSDRLAGEDEQYF. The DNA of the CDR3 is TGTGCCAGCAGTGATCGGCTAGCGGGAGAGGACGAGCAGTACTTC.

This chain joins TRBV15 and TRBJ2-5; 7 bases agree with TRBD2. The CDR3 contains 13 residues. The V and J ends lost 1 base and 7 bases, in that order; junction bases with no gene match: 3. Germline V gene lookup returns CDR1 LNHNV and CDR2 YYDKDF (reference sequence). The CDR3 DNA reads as TGTGCCACCAGCAGAGTACGCGGGGGGACCCAGTACTTC. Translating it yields CATSRVRGGTQYF.

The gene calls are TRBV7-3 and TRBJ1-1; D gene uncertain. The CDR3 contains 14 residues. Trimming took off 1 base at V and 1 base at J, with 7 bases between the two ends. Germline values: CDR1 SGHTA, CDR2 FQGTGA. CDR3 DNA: TGTGCCAGCAGCTTAAGGGGTGAGAACACTGAAGCTTTCTTT. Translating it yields CASSLRGENTEAFF.

CDR3 in DNA: TGTGCCAGCAGTAACCGGGCCGGCTCCTACAATGAGCAGTTCTTC. Translated, it gives CASSNRAGSYNEQFF. This chain uses TRBV6-5 with TRBJ2-1, with D unclear. The germline V and J ends were trimmed by 5 bases and 0 bases, with 11 bases remaining between them. The CDR3 loop spans 15 amino acids. Germline CDR1 is MNHEY and CDR2 is SVGAGI.

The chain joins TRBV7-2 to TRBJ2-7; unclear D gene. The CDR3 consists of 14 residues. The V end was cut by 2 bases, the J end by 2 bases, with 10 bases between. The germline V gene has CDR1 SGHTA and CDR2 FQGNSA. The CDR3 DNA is TGTGCCAGCAGCTTAAACCTACCCACCTACGAGCAGTACTTC. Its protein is CASSLNLPTYEQYF.